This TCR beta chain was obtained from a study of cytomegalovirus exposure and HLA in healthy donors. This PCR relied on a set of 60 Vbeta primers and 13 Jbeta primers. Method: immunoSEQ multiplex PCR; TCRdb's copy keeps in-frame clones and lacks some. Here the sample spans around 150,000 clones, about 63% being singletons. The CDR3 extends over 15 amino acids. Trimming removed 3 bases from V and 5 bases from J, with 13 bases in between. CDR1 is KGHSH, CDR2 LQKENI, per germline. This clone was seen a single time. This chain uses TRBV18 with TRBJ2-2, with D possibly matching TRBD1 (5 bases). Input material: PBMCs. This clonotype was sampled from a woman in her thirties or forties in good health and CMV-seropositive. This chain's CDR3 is CASSPYTKGTGELFF. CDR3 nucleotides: TGTGCCAGCTCACCTTACACTAAGGGGACCGGGGAGCTGTTTTTT. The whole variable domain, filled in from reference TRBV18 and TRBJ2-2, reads NAGVMQNPRHLVRRRGQEARLRCSPMKGHSHVYWYRQLPEEGLKFMVYLQKENIIDESGMPKERFSAEFPKEGPSILRIQQVVRGDSAAYFCASSPYTKGTGELFFGEGSRLTVL.